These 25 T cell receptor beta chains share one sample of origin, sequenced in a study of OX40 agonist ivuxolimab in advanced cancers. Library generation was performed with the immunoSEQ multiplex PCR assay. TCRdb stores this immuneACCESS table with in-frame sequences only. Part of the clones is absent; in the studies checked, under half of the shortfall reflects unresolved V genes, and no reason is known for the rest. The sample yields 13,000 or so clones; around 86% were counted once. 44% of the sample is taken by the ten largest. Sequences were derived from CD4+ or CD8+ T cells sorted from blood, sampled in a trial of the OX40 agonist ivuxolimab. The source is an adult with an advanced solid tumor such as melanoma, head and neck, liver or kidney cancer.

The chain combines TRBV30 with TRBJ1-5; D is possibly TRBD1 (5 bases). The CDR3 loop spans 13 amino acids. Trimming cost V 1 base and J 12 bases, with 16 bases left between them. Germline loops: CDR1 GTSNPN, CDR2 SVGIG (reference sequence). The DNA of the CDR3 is TGTGCCTGGAGTGGTGGACAATCAGTTTTCCAGCATTTT. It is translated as CAWSGGQSVFQHF.

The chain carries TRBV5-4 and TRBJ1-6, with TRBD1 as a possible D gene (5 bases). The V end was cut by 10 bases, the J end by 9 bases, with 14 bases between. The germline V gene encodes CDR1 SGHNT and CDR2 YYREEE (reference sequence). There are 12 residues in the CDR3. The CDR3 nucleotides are TGTGCCGGGACCTCAATGGGTTCACCCCTCCACTTT. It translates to CAGTSMGSPLHF.

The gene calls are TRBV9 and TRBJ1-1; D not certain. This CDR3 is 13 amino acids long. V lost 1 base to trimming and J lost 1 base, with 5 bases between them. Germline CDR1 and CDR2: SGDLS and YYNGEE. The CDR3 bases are TGTGCCAGCAGCGTATCTGCGAACACTGAAGCTTTCTTT. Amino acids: CASSVSANTEAFF.

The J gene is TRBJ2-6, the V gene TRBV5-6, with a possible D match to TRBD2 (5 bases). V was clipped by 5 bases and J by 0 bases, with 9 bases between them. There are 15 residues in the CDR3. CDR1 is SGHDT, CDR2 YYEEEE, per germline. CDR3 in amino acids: CASRPDFSGANVLTF. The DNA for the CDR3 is TGTGCCAGCAGACCGGACTTCTCTGGGGCCAACGTCCTGACTTTC. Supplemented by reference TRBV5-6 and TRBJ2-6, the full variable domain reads DAGVTQSPTHLIKTRGQQVTLRCSPKSGHDTVSWYQQALGQGPQFIFQYYEEEERQRGNFPDRFSGHQFPNYSSELNVNALLLGDSALYLCASRPDFSGANVLTFGAGSRLTVL.

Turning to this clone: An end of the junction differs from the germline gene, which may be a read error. The CDR3 loop is CASSEAPHEDKSGQRPDF. CDR3 DNA: TGTGCCAGCAGCGAGGCGCCTCACGAGGACAAGTCGGGCCAACGTCCTGACTTC. This chain uses TRBV7-1 with TRBJ2-6, with D tentatively TRBD1 (5 bases). TRBV7-1 is filed as an ORF, its function uncertain. This CDR3 spans 18 amino acids.

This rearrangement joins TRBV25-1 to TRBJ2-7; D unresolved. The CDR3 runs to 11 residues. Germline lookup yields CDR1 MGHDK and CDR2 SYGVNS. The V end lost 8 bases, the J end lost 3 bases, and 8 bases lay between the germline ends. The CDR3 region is CASGDNYEQYF. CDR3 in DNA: TGTGCCAGCGGCGATAACTACGAGCAGTACTTC.

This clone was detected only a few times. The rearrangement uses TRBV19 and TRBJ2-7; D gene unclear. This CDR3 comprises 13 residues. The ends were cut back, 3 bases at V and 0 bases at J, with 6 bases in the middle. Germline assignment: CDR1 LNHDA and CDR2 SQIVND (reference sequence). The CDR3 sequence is CASSMRFSYEQYF. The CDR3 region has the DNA TGTGCCAGTAGTATGAGGTTCTCCTACGAGCAGTACTTC.

The DNA for the CDR3 is TGTGCCTGGAGATTAGCGGGCGACAATGAGCAGTTCTTC. Residues: CAWRLAGDNEQFF. The V gene is TRBV30, the J gene TRBJ2-1; 7 bases line up with TRBD2. Germline lookup yields CDR1 GTSNPN and CDR2 SVGIG (reference sequence). The V and J ends lost 3 bases and 5 bases, in that order; junction bases with no gene match: 4. The CDR3 contains 13 residues.

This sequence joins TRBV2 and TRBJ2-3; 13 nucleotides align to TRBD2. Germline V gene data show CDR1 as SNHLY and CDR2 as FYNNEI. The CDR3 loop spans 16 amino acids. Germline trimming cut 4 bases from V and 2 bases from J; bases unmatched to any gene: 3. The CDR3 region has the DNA TGTGCCAGCAGTGTACTAGCGGGGGGGGACACAGATACGCAGTATTTT. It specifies CASSVLAGGDTDTQYF.

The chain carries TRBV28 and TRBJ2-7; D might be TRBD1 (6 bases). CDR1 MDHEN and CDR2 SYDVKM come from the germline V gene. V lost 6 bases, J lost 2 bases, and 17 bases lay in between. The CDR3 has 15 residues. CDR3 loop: CASSLRAGVAYEQYF. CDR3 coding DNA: TGTGCCAGCAGCCTCCGGGCAGGGGTGGCCTACGAGCAGTACTTC.

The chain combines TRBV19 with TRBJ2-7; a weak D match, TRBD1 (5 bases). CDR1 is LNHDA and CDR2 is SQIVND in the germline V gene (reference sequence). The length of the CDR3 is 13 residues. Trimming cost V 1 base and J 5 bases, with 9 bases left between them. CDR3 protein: CASSIGKGNEQYF. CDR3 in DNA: TGTGCCAGTAGTATAGGTAAGGGGAACGAGCAGTACTTC.

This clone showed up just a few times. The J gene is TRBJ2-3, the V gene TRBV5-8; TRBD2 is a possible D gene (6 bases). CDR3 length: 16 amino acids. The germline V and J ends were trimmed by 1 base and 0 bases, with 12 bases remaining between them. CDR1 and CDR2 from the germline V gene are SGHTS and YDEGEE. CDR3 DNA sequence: TGTGCCAGCAGCTTGCTAGGGGCGGGGAGCACAGATACGCAGTATTTT. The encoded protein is CASSLLGAGSTDTQYF.

The CDR3 DNA reads TGTGCCAGCAGCCTCCGAGGGTTTCAGCCCCAGCATTTT. Residues: CASSLRGFQPQHF. The chain links TRBV28 to TRBJ1-5; D gene unclear. The CDR3 covers 13 residues. Germline V gene data show CDR1 as MDHEN and CDR2 as SYDVKM. With 6 bases removed from V and 6 bases from J, the gap between germline ends came to 12 bases.

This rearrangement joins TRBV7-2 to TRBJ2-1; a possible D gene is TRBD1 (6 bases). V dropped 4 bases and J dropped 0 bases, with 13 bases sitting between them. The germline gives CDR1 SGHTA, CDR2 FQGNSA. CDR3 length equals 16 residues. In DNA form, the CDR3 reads TGTGCCAGCAGCTCGGACAGCTACAGCTCCTACAATGAGCAGTTCTTC. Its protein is CASSSDSYSSYNEQFF.

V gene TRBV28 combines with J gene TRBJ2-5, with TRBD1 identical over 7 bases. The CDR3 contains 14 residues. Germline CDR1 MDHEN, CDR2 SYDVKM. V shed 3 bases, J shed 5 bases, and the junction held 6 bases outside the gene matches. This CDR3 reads CASSLERGLETQYF. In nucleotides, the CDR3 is TGTGCCAGCAGTTTGGAGAGGGGGCTGGAGACCCAGTACTTC.

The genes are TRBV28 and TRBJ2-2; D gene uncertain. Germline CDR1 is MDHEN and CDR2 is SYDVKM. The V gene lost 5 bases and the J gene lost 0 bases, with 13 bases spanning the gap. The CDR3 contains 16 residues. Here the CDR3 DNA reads TGTGCCAGCAGTCCCCAATATCATTCGAACACCGGGGAGCTGTTTTTT. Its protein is CASSPQYHSNTGELFF.

The CDR3 loop reads CASCYRNPNEKLFF. The CDR3 DNA is TGTGCCAGCTGTTACAGAAACCCCAATGAAAAACTGTTTTTT. The chain is built from TRBV2 and TRBJ1-4; D remains ambiguous. Germline V CDR1 and CDR2: SNHLY, FYNNEI. Trimming shortened V by 8 bases and J by 5 bases, and 15 bases separated the two germline ends. There are 14 residues in the CDR3.

The CDR3 bases are TGCGCCAGCAGCGACGATTTGCTAAACACCGGGGAGCTGTTTTTT. It is translated as CASSDDLLNTGELFF. V is TRBV10-1 and J is TRBJ2-2; no clear D gene. Looked up from germline, CDR1 is WNHNN and CDR2 is SYGVQD (reference sequence). The CDR3 extends over 15 amino acids. V gave up 6 bases and J gave up 2 bases, with 13 bases separating them.

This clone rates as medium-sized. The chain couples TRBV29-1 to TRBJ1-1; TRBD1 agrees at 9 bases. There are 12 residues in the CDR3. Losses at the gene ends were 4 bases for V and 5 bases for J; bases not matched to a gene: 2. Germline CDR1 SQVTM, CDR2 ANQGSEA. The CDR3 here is CSVGTGVTEAFF. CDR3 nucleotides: TGCAGCGTTGGGACAGGGGTTACTGAAGCTTTCTTT.

The CDR3 protein is CASRTTGPLTDTQYF. The CDR3 DNA reads TGTGCCAGTAGGACCACAGGGCCCCTCACAGATACGCAGTATTTT. The chain joins TRBV19 to TRBJ2-3; possible D gene TRBD1, 6 bases. V gave up 6 bases and J gave up 2 bases, with 15 bases separating them. The CDR3 has 15 amino acids. Germline CDR1 LNHDA, CDR2 SQIVND (reference sequence).

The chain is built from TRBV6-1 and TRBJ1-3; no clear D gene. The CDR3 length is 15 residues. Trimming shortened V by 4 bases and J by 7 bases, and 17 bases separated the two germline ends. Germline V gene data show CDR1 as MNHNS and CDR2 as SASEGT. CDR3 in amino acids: CASSGRPSPGNTIYF. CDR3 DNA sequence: TGTGCCAGCAGTGGCAGACCCTCCCCGGGGAACACCATATATTTT.

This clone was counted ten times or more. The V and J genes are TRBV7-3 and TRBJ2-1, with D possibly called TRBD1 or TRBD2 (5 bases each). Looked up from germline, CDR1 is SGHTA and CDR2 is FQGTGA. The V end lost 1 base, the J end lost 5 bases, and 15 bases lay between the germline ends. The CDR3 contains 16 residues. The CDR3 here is CASSLMGGTDNNEQFF. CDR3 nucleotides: TGTGCCAGCAGCTTAATGGGTGGGACGGATAACAATGAGCAGTTCTTC.

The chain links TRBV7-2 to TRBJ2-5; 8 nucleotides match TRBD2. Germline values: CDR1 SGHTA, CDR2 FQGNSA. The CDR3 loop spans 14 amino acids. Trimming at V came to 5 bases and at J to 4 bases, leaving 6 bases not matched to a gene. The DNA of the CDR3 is TGTGCCAGCAGCAACGGACTAGCAGGAGAGACCCAGTACTTC. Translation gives CASSNGLAGETQYF.

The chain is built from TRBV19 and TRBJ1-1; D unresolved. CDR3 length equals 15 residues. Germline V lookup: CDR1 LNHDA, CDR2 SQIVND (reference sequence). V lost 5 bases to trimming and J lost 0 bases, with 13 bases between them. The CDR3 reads CASSWNPDMNTEAFF. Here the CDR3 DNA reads TGTGCCAGTAGTTGGAATCCCGACATGAACACTGAAGCTTTCTTT.

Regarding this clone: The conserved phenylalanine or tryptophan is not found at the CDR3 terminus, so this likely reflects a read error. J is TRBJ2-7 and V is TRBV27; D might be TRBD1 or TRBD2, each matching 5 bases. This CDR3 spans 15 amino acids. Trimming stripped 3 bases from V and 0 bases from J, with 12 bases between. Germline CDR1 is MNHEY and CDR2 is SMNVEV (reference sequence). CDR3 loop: CASSLGAGSSYEQYL. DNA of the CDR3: TGTGCCAGCAGTTTGGGAGCAGGGAGCTCCTACGAGCAGTACCTC.